One sample yielded the 14 T cell receptor beta chains listed below, sequenced in a study of blood T cells in healthy people across ages. It was with a sample-barcoded 5' primer and a J-beta primer mix that a second PCR of about 6 to 11 cycles was run. From the 5' RACE reads, TCRdb called clonotypes with MiXCR, one entry per CDR3 protein. The data show fewer than 1 million distinct CDR3 sequences, roughly 44% seen once. Sequencing used blood. These receptors were obtained from a man aged 60 to 69 in good health.

A note on this clonotype: A read error may produce the germline difference seen at one junction end. V usage is TRBV10-1 and J usage is TRBJ2-7; TRBD2 matches at 7 bases. This CDR3 has 14 amino acids. Germline V gene sequence: CDR1 WNHNN, CDR2 SYGVQD (reference sequence). As DNA, the CDR3 is TGCGCCAGCAGGGAGTCGAAGGGAGGGATCGAGCAGTACTTC. As protein: CASRESKGGIEQYF.

The V call is TRBV20-1, the J call TRBJ2-1; weak D call: TRBD2 (7 bases). The DNA matches TRBJ2-7 better at its end, which makes the J call doubtful. The CDR3 has 15 amino acids. Germline-derived CDR1 and CDR2 are DFQATT and SNEGSKA (reference sequence). CDR3 sequence: CSARGLGGLGNEQYF. The CDR3 DNA reads TGCAGTGCTAGAGGGCTCGGGGGGCTGGGGAATGAGCAGTACTTC.

The J gene is TRBJ2-3, the V gene TRBV6-6, with D maybe TRBD1 (5 bases). The CDR3 has 15 amino acids. Germline CDR1 MNHNY, CDR2 SVGAGI (reference sequence). Trimming removed 2 bases at V and 2 bases at J, with 11 bases between. CDR3 sequence (DNA): TGTGCCAGCAGTTACAAAGGCAGGGACACAGATACGCAGTATTTT. It yields the protein CASSYKGRDTDTQYF.

This chain links TRBV11-2 with TRBJ2-5; no clear D. The J call may be faulty, since TRBJ2-7 better matches the DNA end. CDR1 is SGHAT, CDR2 FQNNGV, per germline. The CDR3 contains 14 residues. The CDR3 region is CASSLGAVRYEQYF. CDR3 DNA sequence: TGTGCCAGCAGCTTAGGGGCAGTTAGATACGAGCAGTACTTC.

The chain carries TRBV5-4 and TRBJ2-1; 7 bases are a match to TRBD1. CDR1 is SGHNT, CDR2 YYREEE, per germline (reference sequence). The CDR3 runs 13 residues. Trimming at V came to 6 bases and at J to 7 bases, leaving 7 bases not matched to a gene. The CDR3 spells CASNRDRGNEQFF. The DNA for the CDR3 is TGTGCCAGCAACCGGGACAGAGGGAATGAGCAGTTCTTC. Supplemented by reference TRBV5-4 and TRBJ2-1, the full variable domain reads ETGVTQSPTHLIKTRGQQVTLRCSSQSGHNTVSWYQQALGQGPQFIFQYYREEENGRGNFPPRFSGLQFPNYSSELNVNALELDDSALYLCASNRDRGNEQFFGPGTRLTVL.

This chain links TRBV28 with TRBJ2-7, with 7 bases identical to TRBD1. Unmatched junction bases numbered 5, after V lost 6 bases and J lost 0 bases. The CDR3 has 14 amino acids. The germline CDR1 and CDR2 sequences are MDHEN and SYDVKM. CDR3 DNA: TGTGCCAGCAGGGAGACAGGGAACTCCTACGAGCAGTACTTC. Its translation: CASRETGNSYEQYF.

Turning to this clonotype: Given a much more abundant clone one base away, this may be a read error. The chain links TRBV4-1 to TRBJ2-1, with 8 bases that match TRBD2. The germline V gene encodes CDR1 MGHRA and CDR2 YSYEKL. The CDR3 runs to 15 residues. Trimming removed 1 base from V and 10 bases from J; junction bases left unmatched: 9. CDR3 residues: CASSQAGTSQTEQFF. CDR3 coding DNA: TGCGCCAGCAGCCAAGCCGGGACTAGTCAAACAGAGCAGTTCTTC.

This clonotype has just a few counts. The rearrangement links TRBV9 to TRBJ2-2, with a tentative D call TRBD1 (5 bases). Between the trimmed V and J ends, which lost 0 bases and 5 bases, there was a span of 14 bases. Germline V lookup: CDR1 SGDLS, CDR2 YYNGEE. The CDR3 is made up of 16 amino acids. The CDR3 DNA reads as TGTGCCAGCAGCGTAGAGGAAGGGGTCTGGACCGGGGAGCTGTTTTTT. It encodes CASSVEEGVWTGELFF.

This chain connects TRBV3-1 to TRBJ1-2; tentative D call: TRBD1 (5 bases). From germline, CDR1 is LGHDT and CDR2 YNNKEL (reference sequence). The V and J ends lost 4 bases and 0 bases respectively, with 12 bases between them. The CDR3 spans 15 residues. The CDR3 DNA reads as TGTGCCAGCAGCCCCGGACACACTTCTAACTATGGCTACACCTTC. Encoded protein: CASSPGHTSNYGYTF.

The genes are TRBV27 and TRBJ2-3, with D tentatively TRBD2 (7 bases). V lost 3 bases to trimming and J lost 8 bases, with 12 bases between them. There are 13 residues in the CDR3. Germline loops: CDR1 MNHEY, CDR2 SMNVEV (reference sequence). CDR3 loop: CASSFRGAGTQYF. In DNA, the CDR3 is TGTGCCAGCAGTTTCCGGGGGGCTGGTACGCAGTATTTT.

The CDR3 here is CASNGGGLEDEQFF. The CDR3 DNA is TGTGCCAGCAATGGCGGGGGCCTAGAGGATGAGCAGTTCTTC. The chain uses TRBV25-1 and TRBJ2-1; D might be TRBD2 (7 bases). Germline assignment: CDR1 MGHDK and CDR2 SYGVNS. Trimming left V 7 bases short and J 8 bases short, with 18 bases between. This CDR3 has 14 amino acids.

The rearrangement links TRBV29-1 to TRBJ2-3; weak D call: TRBD2 (6 bases). Trimming took 5 bases from V and 3 from J, leaving 21 bases between them. Germline CDR1 is SQVTM and CDR2 is ANQGSEA. CDR3 length: 16 residues. The CDR3: CSVQGLNHQRTDTQYF. CDR3 bases: TGCAGCGTTCAGGGACTTAACCACCAAAGGACAGATACGCAGTATTTT.

A few counts support this clonotype. DNA of the CDR3: TGTGCCAGCAGCTCAAAGACCAATCAGCCCCAGCATTTT. Encoded protein: CASSSKTNQPQHF. The chain links TRBV7-2 to TRBJ1-5; D not certain. Germline values: CDR1 SGHTA, CDR2 FQGNSA. Trimming took off 4 bases at V and 3 bases at J, with 7 bases between the two ends. The CDR3 covers 13 residues.

This clonotype was counted between two and nine times. The rearrangement joins TRBV4-3 to TRBJ2-1; possibly TRBD1 for D (6 bases). Germline CDR1 LGHNA, CDR2 YSLEER. The CDR3 is made up of 15 amino acids. V was cut by 2 bases and J by 1 base, with 9 bases left in between. The CDR3 DNA follows: TGCGCCAGCAGCCAATCCGGACAGTCCTACAATGAGCAGTTCTTC. Encoded protein: CASSQSGQSYNEQFF.